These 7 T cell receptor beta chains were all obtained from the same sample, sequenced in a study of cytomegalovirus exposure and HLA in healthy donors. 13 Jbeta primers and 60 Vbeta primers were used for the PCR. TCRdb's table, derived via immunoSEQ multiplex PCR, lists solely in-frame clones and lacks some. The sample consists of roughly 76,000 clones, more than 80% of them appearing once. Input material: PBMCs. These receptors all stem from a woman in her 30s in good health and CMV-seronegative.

CDR3 residues: CASSFTGPYYEQYF. The CDR3 DNA follows: TGTGCCAGCAGCTTTACAGGGCCTTACTACGAGCAGTACTTC. The rearrangement joins TRBV5-6 to TRBJ2-7; weak D call: TRBD1 (6 bases). Trimming removed 2 bases from V and 3 bases from J, with 12 bases in between. Germline V gives CDR1 SGHDT, CDR2 YYEEEE. This CDR3 comprises 14 residues.

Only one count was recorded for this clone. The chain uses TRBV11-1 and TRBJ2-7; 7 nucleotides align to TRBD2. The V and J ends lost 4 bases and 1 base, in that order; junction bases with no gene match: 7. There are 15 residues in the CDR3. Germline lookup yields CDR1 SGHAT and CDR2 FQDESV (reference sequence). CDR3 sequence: CASSSTGTTSYEQYF. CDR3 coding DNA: TGTGCCAGCAGCTCGACCGGGACTACGTCCTACGAGCAGTACTTC.

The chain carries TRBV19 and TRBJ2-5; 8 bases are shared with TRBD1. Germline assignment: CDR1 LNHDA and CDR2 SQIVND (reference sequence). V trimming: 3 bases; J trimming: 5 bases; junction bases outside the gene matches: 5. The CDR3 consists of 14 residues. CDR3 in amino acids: CASSIYAGGETQYF. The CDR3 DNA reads TGTGCCAGTAGTATTTATGCAGGGGGCGAGACCCAGTACTTC.

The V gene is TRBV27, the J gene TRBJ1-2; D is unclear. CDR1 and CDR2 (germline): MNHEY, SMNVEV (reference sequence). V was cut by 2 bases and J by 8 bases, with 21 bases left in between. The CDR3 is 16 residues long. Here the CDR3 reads CASSLSPGSGPWGYTF. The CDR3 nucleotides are TGTGCCAGCAGTTTAAGTCCGGGGTCGGGCCCCTGGGGCTACACCTTC.

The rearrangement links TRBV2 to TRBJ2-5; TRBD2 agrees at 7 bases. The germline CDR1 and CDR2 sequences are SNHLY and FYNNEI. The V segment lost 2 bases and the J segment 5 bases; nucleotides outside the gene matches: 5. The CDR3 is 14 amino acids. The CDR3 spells CASSEQNGRETQYF. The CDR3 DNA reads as TGTGCCAGCAGTGAACAAAACGGGAGGGAGACCCAGTACTTC.

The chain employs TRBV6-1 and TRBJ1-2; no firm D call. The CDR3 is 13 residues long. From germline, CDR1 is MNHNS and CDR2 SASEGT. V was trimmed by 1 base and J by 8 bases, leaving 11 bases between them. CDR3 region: CASSEGGSWGYTF. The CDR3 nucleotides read TGTGCCAGCAGTGAAGGAGGGTCTTGGGGCTACACCTTC.

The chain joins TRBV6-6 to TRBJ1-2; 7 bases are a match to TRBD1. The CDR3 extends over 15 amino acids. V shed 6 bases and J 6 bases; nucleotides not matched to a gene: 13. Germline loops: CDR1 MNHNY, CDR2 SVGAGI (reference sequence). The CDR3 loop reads CASSPNRGLSDGYTF. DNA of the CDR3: TGTGCCAGCAGCCCAAACAGGGGTTTGAGTGATGGCTACACCTTC.